The rows below give T cell receptor beta chains drawn from one sample of a study of human T cells and chemical hapten exposure. Each CDR3 protein is one row after TCRdb ran MiXCR on the RACE reads. Of around 150,000 distinct CDR3 sequences listed, 28% are singletons. The sequences come from whole blood, collected in connection with sensitization to the hapten diphenylcyclopropenone (DPC). The receptors shown here come from a woman aged 18-30 years with alopecia areata. Some clones in this sample may be carry-over from other donors' samples. Each CDR3 is given with its conserved first and last residue. Size is stated for part of the rows, as once, few or many counts, or as a class when the clone is expanded.

length: 15; size: .; V: TRBV2; CDR3: CASCPQELGTDTQYF
length: 15; size: .; V: TRBV2; CDR3: CASSERQSGANVLTF
length: 16; size: .; V: TRBV4-2; CDR3: CASSQLSLGSNQPQHF
length: 14; size: .; V: TRBV7-2; CDR3: CASSLERSGNTIYF
length: 13; size: few; V: TRBV5-4; CDR3: CASSWGQYYEQYF
length: 14; size: many; V: TRBV27; CDR3: CASSLNLRDYGYTF
length: 15; size: few; V: TRBV4-1; CDR3: CASSLTLAGGDEQYF
length: 13; size: .; V: TRBV7-2; CDR3: CASSATYYNEQFF
length: 13; size: .; V: TRBV3-1; CDR3: CASGRDPNYEQYF
length: 14; size: .; V: TRBV29-1; CDR3: CSVERRLRNNEQFF
length: 17; size: once; V: TRBV27; CDR3: CASETMDEGPSNQPQHF
length: 13; size: .; V: TRBV25-1; CDR3: CASRGLEYNEQFF
length: 15; size: once; V: TRBV7-7; CDR3: CASSLVGTVQETQYF
length: 13; size: many; V: TRBV20-1; CDR3: CSATREAKNIQYF
length: 15; size: few; V: TRBV4-2; CDR3: CASSQNRDRGYGYTF
length: 15; size: .; V: TRBV5-5; CDR3: CASSDRRPPTDTQYF
length: 13; size: once; V: TRBV18; CDR3: CASSPGLVNEQFF
length: 15; size: once; V: TRBV28; CDR3: CASRRSGVAKNIQYF
length: 18; size: .; V: TRBV7-6; CDR3: CASSSGLAGALLYNEQFF
length: 11; size: .; V: TRBV7-2; CDR3: CASSVSETQYF
length: 16; size: .; V: TRBV4-3; CDR3: CASSQQSGGIGNEQFF
length: 11; size: few; V: TRBV6-5; CDR3: CASSSNREAFF
length: 15; size: .; V: TRBV7-3; CDR3: CASSSTGQGSTEAFF
length: 14; size: .; V: TRBV7-2; CDR3: CASNPGRIQGEQFF
length: 13; size: .; V: TRBV4-1; CDR3: CASSHQGLSPLHF
length: 14; size: .; V: TRBV7-9; CDR3: CASSLVAAKNIQYF
length: 13; size: few; V: TRBV29-1; CDR3: CSATGTGAYEQYF
length: 17; size: .; V: TRBV6-5; CDR3: CASRDQGLAGAEETQYF
length: 13; size: .; V: TRBV10-3; CDR3: CAISESEVREYTF
length: 15; size: few; V: TRBV20-1; CDR3: CSAREVGGPYNEQFF
length: 15; size: .; V: TRBV3-1; CDR3: CASSQGLRASDTQYF
length: 15; size: once; V: TRBV2; CDR3: CASRARGTLYNEQFF
length: 13; size: .; V: TRBV6-5; CDR3: CASSRSNTGELFF
length: 15; size: few; V: TRBV7-2; CDR3: CASSRIDGGRTEAFF
length: 15; size: many; V: TRBV6-2/TRBV6-3; CDR3: CASSSLAEGSYEQYF
length: 17; size: .; V: TRBV20-1; CDR3: CSATTGEGSSYNSPLHF
length: 13; size: few; V: TRBV20-1; CDR3: CSAAKSSPDEQFF
length: 15; size: many; V: TRBV6-2/TRBV6-3; CDR3: CASRAGLAGSYEQYF
length: 15; size: few; V: TRBV12-3/TRBV12-4; CDR3: CASTPGRAGSLQGFF
length: 15; size: .; V: TRBV27; CDR3: CASSPYGQGGTEAFF
length: 12; size: many; V: TRBV6-6; CDR3: CASRFQNQPQHF
length: 16; size: .; V: TRBV4-1; CDR3: CASSPAETGGYNEQFF
length: 15; size: few; V: TRBV29-1; CDR3: CSVEVPDRGREKLFF
length: 15; size: .; V: TRBV4-2; CDR3: CASSQETALRQGYTF
length: 14; size: few; V: TRBV9; CDR3: CASSVVPEGETQYF
length: 15; size: .; V: TRBV7-8; CDR3: CASSSLTGTGYAQYF
length: 14; size: .; V: TRBV12-3/TRBV12-4; CDR3: CASRGEGGLQPQHF
length: 17; size: .; V: TRBV2; CDR3: CASPTDCAGGNPYEQYF
length: 16; size: .; V: TRBV25-1; CDR3: CASSDPEAGGYNEQFF
length: 16; size: .; V: TRBV4-1; CDR3: CASSHYRGLGTDTQYF
length: 19; size: .; V: TRBV4-1; CDR3: CASSQGGPGPSHGERTQYF
length: 13; size: few; V: TRBV3-1; CDR3: CASKGLASYEQYF
length: 15; size: .; V: TRBV3-1; CDR3: CASSQGGGSLSPQHF
length: 17; size: few; V: TRBV2; CDR3: CASSDTGGVSLIDEQYF